The 11 T cell receptor beta chains below all came from one sample that was sequenced in a study of cytomegalovirus exposure and HLA in healthy donors. The PCR employed 60 Vbeta primers together with 13 Jbeta primers. The repertoire was sequenced with immunoSEQ multiplex PCR; TCRdb's copy has only in-frame clones and lacks some. The data show roughly 120,000 clones, with 65% to 90% seen just once and about 11% held by the top ten. The sample taken for sequencing was PBMCs. These receptors were taken from a male donor in good health and CMV-seropositive.

V usage is TRBV7-6 and J usage is TRBJ2-3; 7 nucleotides agree with TRBD1. This CDR3 region has 15 residues. J gave up 1 base and V 5 bases, and 6 bases lay outside the gene matches. Germline V CDR1 and CDR2: SGHVS, FNYEAQ. CDR3 nucleotides: TGTGCCAGCAGCCCCGGACAGGAGGGCACAGATACGCAGTATTTT. Its protein is CASSPGQEGTDTQYF.

The chain employs TRBV6-5 and TRBJ1-1; no definite D call. Per germline, CDR1 MNHEY and CDR2 SVGAGI. There are 13 residues in the CDR3. The ends were cut back, 2 bases at V and 7 bases at J, with 11 bases in the middle. The CDR3 DNA sequence: TGTGCCAGCAGTTACGACCCGAGGATTGAAGCTTTCTTT. Translating gives CASSYDPRIEAFF.

The chain is built from TRBV5-6 and TRBJ2-2, with 8 bases matching TRBD2. There are 14 residues in the CDR3. Germline lookup yields CDR1 SGHDT and CDR2 YYEEEE. V lost 2 bases, J lost 10 bases, and 7 bases stayed unmatched. In DNA form, the CDR3 reads TGTGCCAGCAGCTTAACAAGCGGGGGTCAGGAGCTGTTTTTT. Amino acid sequence: CASSLTSGGQELFF.

CDR3 in amino acids: CASSGGTEDTGELFF. The CDR3 DNA reads as TGTGCCAGCAGTGGCGGGACAGAAGACACCGGGGAGCTGTTTTTT. The V gene is TRBV2, the J gene TRBJ2-2; D perhaps matches TRBD1 (7 bases). The CDR3 runs 15 residues. CDR1 SNHLY and CDR2 FYNNEI come from the germline V gene. V shed 4 bases and J shed 3 bases, with 12 bases lying between them.

The V and J genes are TRBV13 and TRBJ2-5; 7 bases fit TRBD2. The J call may be faulty, since TRBJ2-7 better matches the DNA end. Germline V gene lookup returns CDR1 PRHDT and CDR2 FYEKMQ (reference sequence). The CDR3 runs to 17 residues. CDR3 DNA sequence: TGTGCCAGCAGCTTCCTGGCGGGCGGGAGTCCTTCCTACGAGCAGTACTTC. Its translation is CASSFLAGGSPSYEQYF.

The CDR3 loop is CASSDSSSGRAQETQYF. The CDR3 DNA sequence: TGTGCCAGCAGTGATTCTTCTAGCGGGAGGGCCCAAGAGACCCAGTACTTC. The genes are TRBV25-1 and TRBJ2-5; 12 positions agree with TRBD2. The CDR3 sequence is 17 residues long. V lost 3 bases, J lost 1 base, and 6 bases stayed unmatched. CDR1 and CDR2 from the germline V gene are MGHDK and SYGVNS.

The chain joins TRBV5-8 to TRBJ1-1; a weak D match, TRBD1 (6 bases). Deletions cut 4 bases from V and 0 bases from J, with 22 bases between. Looked up from germline, CDR1 is SGHTS and CDR2 is YDEGEE. The length of the CDR3 is 18 residues. In nucleotides, the CDR3 is TGTGCCAGCAGCCACCGAATTAGGGGGGGAGACATGAACACTGAAGCTTTCTTT. It specifies CASSHRIRGGDMNTEAFF.

This chain joins TRBV30 and TRBJ2-3, with 10 bases matching TRBD2. CDR1 and CDR2 from the germline V gene are GTSNPN and SVGIG (reference sequence). Germline trimming cut 4 bases from V and 6 bases from J; bases unmatched to any gene: 4. The CDR3 consists of 13 residues. CDR3 bases: TGTGCCTGGAATAAGCGGGGGGGGGATACGCAGTATTTT. Its translation: CAWNKRGGDTQYF.

Comment on this clone: Compared with germline, one end of the junction differs, possibly owing to a read error. The genes are TRBV10-3 and TRBJ2-7; tentative D call: TRBD1 (6 bases). This CDR3 is 14 amino acids long. Germline loops: CDR1 ENHRY, CDR2 SYGVKD. This chain's CDR3 is CAISESGVRTDRDF. For the CDR3, the DNA is TGTGCCATCAGTGAGTCGGGAGTACGGACAGACCGAGACTTC.

The chain links TRBV4-3 to TRBJ2-1; no reliable D call. The V gene's germline CDR1 is LGHNA and CDR2 YSLEER. V was pared by 0 bases and J by 0 bases, with 12 bases between. The CDR3 consists of 17 residues. For the CDR3, the DNA is TGCGCCAGCAGCCAAGACCGAGGCTTCAGCTCCTACAATGAGCAGTTCTTC. It specifies CASSQDRGFSSYNEQFF.

In this sample, this clone turned up a few times. This rearrangement joins TRBV7-3 to TRBJ2-3; D is possibly TRBD2 (6 bases). The CDR3 has 16 residues. Germline CDR1 and CDR2: SGHTA and FQGTGA. V was clipped by 1 base and J by 2 bases, with 13 bases between them. Here the CDR3 reads CASSLKGGVDTDTQYF. The CDR3 coding sequence is TGTGCCAGCAGCTTAAAAGGCGGGGTAGACACAGATACGCAGTATTTT.